This TCR beta chain appears in the sequencing data of a study of cytomegalovirus exposure and HLA in healthy donors. V gave up 5 bases and J gave up 3 bases, with 10 bases separating them. This CDR3 region has 13 residues. Germline V gene sequence: CDR1 MNHNY, CDR2 SVGAGI (reference sequence). Researchers ran the PCR with 60 Vbeta and 13 Jbeta primers. The data were produced by immunoSEQ multiplex PCR, yet TCRdb's version contains in-frame clones alone and is incomplete. Found here are 150,000 to 200,000 clones, roughly 13% of them singletons; the top ten hold 7.8%. This receptor was obtained from a man in his fifties or sixties in good health and CMV-seropositive. The specimen sequenced was PBMCs. V usage is TRBV6-6 and J usage is TRBJ1-2; D is uncertain. The CDR3 sequence is CASSKQRDYGYTF. Here the CDR3 DNA reads TGTGCCAGCAGTAAACAGCGGGACTATGGCTACACCTTC.